These 5 T cell receptor beta chains came from one sample sequenced in a study of cytomegalovirus exposure and HLA in healthy donors. PCR employed 60 Vbeta and 13 Jbeta primers. Measured with immunoSEQ multiplex PCR; TCRdb has only the in-frame clones, and not every one. The table includes approximately 170,000 clones, 70% to 90% detected once. Sequenced material: PBMCs. The source is a man aged 25 to 40 in good health and CMV-seropositive.

This chain uses TRBV7-2 with TRBJ2-6; D is possibly TRBD1 (5 bases). Per the germline V gene, CDR1 is SGHTA and CDR2 is FQGNSA. This CDR3 region has 15 residues. The V end was cut by 7 bases, the J end by 2 bases, with 12 bases between. CDR3 residues: CASTDSRAGANVLTF. CDR3 sequence (DNA): TGTGCCAGCACCGATTCCAGGGCTGGGGCCAACGTCCTGACTTTC.

V gene TRBV11-2 combines with J gene TRBJ2-7; D is undetermined. This CDR3 contains 12 residues. Trimming pared 1 base from V and 5 bases from J, leaving 6 bases between. Germline CDR1 reads SGHAT; CDR2 reads FQNNGV. The CDR3 region has the DNA TGTGCCAGCAGCTTAGTAGCAGACGAGCAGTACTTC. Translating gives CASSLVADEQYF.

The gene calls are TRBV29-1 and TRBJ2-3, with 8 nucleotides matching TRBD1. The CDR3 has 14 residues. Trimming cost V 8 bases and J 2 bases; bases outside gene matches: 9. The germline CDR1 and CDR2 sequences are SQVTM and ANQGSEA. For the CDR3, the DNA is TGCAGCCTGAATTCAGGGGGCTTCACAGATACGCAGTATTTT. It specifies CSLNSGGFTDTQYF.

The V and J genes are TRBV5-4 and TRBJ2-1, with D tentatively TRBD2 (6 bases). V shed 3 bases and J shed 7 bases, with 23 bases lying between them. The CDR3 length is 17 residues. CDR1 and CDR2 from the germline V gene are SGHNT and YYREEE (reference sequence). This chain's CDR3 is CASSSFIFAGRGNEQFF. The CDR3 region has the DNA TGTGCCAGCAGCTCCTTTATTTTTGCGGGGAGAGGGAATGAGCAGTTCTTC.

In nucleotides, the CDR3 is TGTGCCAGCAGCTTCAACCGTTATGCGGGGGGCTCCTACAATGAGCAGTTCTTC. This translates into CASSFNRYAGGSYNEQFF. The chain carries TRBV7-2 and TRBJ2-1, with TRBD2 identical over 8 bases. CDR1 SGHTA and CDR2 FQGNSA come from the germline V gene. The CDR3 length is 18 residues. Losses at the gene ends were 3 bases for V and 0 bases for J; bases not matched to a gene: 10.